This record covers a single TCR beta chain. In the authors' workflow: Estimation of nucleated cell counts relied on the amplification of reference gene primers. TCRdb's table, derived via immunoSEQ multiplex PCR, lists solely in-frame clones and lacks some. That table gives V, J and clone size, and the DNA gave D and trimming. Of tens of thousands of clones listed, under 80% are singletons. CDR1 and CDR2 (germline): SGHVS, FNYEAQ. J was trimmed by 7 bases and V by 1 base; bases with no gene match: 7. The CDR3 spans 15 residues. This record belongs to a study of blood T cell repertoires in COVID-19. This chain uses TRBV7-6 with TRBJ2-5; 9 nucleotides match TRBD1. The sequence was collected from a human donor in a cohort sampled during active COVID-19. Material: peripheral blood. DNA for the CDR3: TGTGCCAGCAGCTTAGGGACAGGGGCTTCGGGGACCCAGTACTTC. Amino acids: CASSLGTGASGTQYF.